This TCR beta chain originates from a study of blood T cell repertoires in COVID-19 (TCRdb year 2020). Background on the whole study: Samples from collaborators originated in the United States, Italy and Spain and spanned both the acute and convalescent phases of COVID-19. The material from the prospective study consisted of cDNA or gDNA derived from T cells, B-cell-depleted T cells, or PBMCs. Deeply sampled blood TCRbeta repertoires from subjects exposed to, actively infected with, or recovered from COVID-19 were included in the dataset. A freely available public database, intended as a resource for researchers studying the immune response to SARS-CoV-2, is where the repertoires were released. The samples were drawn from the first 160 participants of the ongoing ImmuneRACE study and from 950 to 1,500 subjects provided by 6 global collaborators. Nearly every sample came with metadata listing a de-identified subject ID, COVID-19 status, age in years and sex. Where available, HLA class I and class II types were obtained from metadata supplied by the sample provider rather than from assay-based typing. Study-wide findings and limitations: The quantity of clinical and demographic metadata differed by source and by participant and was supplied without curation.

Each collaborating institution followed its own protocols to collect whole blood in K2EDTA tubes. Collaborator samples were shipped for TCRbeta analysis as frozen whole blood, isolated PBMCs, or DNA extracted from either sample type. Details on this clone: The target of this receptor is not known. Per-base quality was not reported, and no clone a single base away is much larger than it.

TCRbeta CDR3 regions were amplified from genomic DNA using the immunoSEQ Assay, a bias-controlled multiplex PCR. As for how the authors treated the data: The number of nucleated cells in each sample was estimated from the amplification of reference gene primers within the assay. To quantify the absolute abundance of each unique TCRbeta CDR3 rearrangement, sequence reads were collapsed and filtered. For each sample, productive Simpson clonality was calculated as the square root of Simpson's diversity index over productive rearrangements. The source is immuneACCESS, and TCRdb retained only in-frame sequences with V and J called. Part of the clones is not carried over; for the studies checked, unresolved V genes explain less than half of this, and the remainder is unexplained. V, J and clone size derive from that table, while D and trimming were established from the DNA sequence. The sample table shows about 230,000 clones, and around four fifths are seen once. The top ten constitute just over 2.5% of the sample.

Material: peripheral blood. The receptor was isolated from a woman in her 70s with active or convalescent COVID-19.

At the DNA level, the sequence is TGTGCCAGCAGCTTAATGCGGGGGGACTACAATGAGCAGTTCTTC. Its protein is CASSLMRGDYNEQFF. The sequence joins TRBV7-2 to TRBJ2-1; the central 8 bases match TRBD2. The germline V and J ends show losses of 2 bases and 3 bases respectively, and no gene match explains 3 bases of the junction. The germline V gene encodes CDR1 SGHTA and CDR2 FQGNSA. From its cysteine to its phenylalanine, the CDR3 spans 15 amino acids. Of all the DNA, just the CDR3 is kept, 45 bases in frame from base 1.